This T cell receptor (beta chain) was recovered during a study of blood T cell repertoires in COVID-19. Study-wide context: There were acute and convalescent COVID-19 samples, and they came from the United States, Italy and Spain. In each case, the material was cDNA or gDNA derived from T cells, B-cell-depleted T cells, or PBMCs.

Method: immunoSEQ multiplex PCR; TCRdb's copy keeps in-frame clones and lacks some. This table has around 400,000 clones, around 87% appearing once. The sample holds a few counts of this clone. The TCR originated in a woman in her sixties or seventies with COVID-19, enrolled during active disease. Sequencing used peripheral blood.

The CDR3 coding sequence is TGTGCCAGCAGCGTAGTGGTAGCTGGCGGGGAGCTGTTTTTT. This encodes CASSVVVAGGELFF. The J gene is TRBJ2-2, the V gene TRBV9; D remains unclear. Trimming removed 0 bases at V and 7 bases at J, with 10 bases between. Germline CDR1 is SGDLS and CDR2 is YYNGEE. The CDR3 consists of 14 residues.